This passage covers 8 T cell receptor beta chains from one sample sequenced in a study of T cells in Graves' hyperthyroidism and ophthalmopathy. There were TCR beta CDR3 regions amplified from RNA transcripts. HTBI primers drove first-round RT-PCR of the TCR CDR3. A single record per CDR3 protein comes from TCRdb applying MiXCR to the multiplex PCR reads. The sample has about 600,000 distinct CDR3 sequences; approximately 15% are singletons. Sequenced material: blood. The source of these receptors is a woman younger than 30 with Graves' ophthalmopathy.

The chain has TRBV5-6 and TRBJ2-7; D call uncertain. CDR3 length equals 13 residues. Germline-derived CDR1 and CDR2 are SGHDT and YYEEEE. V was shortened by 0 bases and J by 2 bases, with 6 bases between the two germline ends. The CDR3 bases are TGTGCCAGCAGCTTGGCTTCAACCTACGAGCAGTACTTC. Translated, it gives CASSLASTYEQYF.

At least ten counts were recorded for this clonotype. This chain connects TRBV6-5 to TRBJ1-1, with no clear D. V shed 0 bases and J shed 11 bases, with 16 bases lying between them. The CDR3 is made up of 14 amino acids. Germline CDR1 is MNHEY and CDR2 is SVGAGI. The CDR3 here is CASSYSKPGDNAFF. DNA for the CDR3: TGTGCCAGCAGTTACTCGAAGCCCGGTGATAACGCTTTCTTT.

This clonotype appeared many times. The chain recombines TRBV11-2 with TRBJ2-5, with 11 bases fitting TRBD2. CDR1 SGHAT and CDR2 FQNNGV come from the germline V gene. With 5 bases clipped from V and 1 base from J, the junction kept 12 bases outside the gene matches. There are 18 residues in the CDR3. CDR3 sequence reads: CASSPRAGTSGTQETQYF. In nucleotides, the CDR3 is TGTGCCAGCAGCCCTAGGGCCGGGACTAGCGGAACCCAAGAGACCCAGTACTTC.

This clonotype has just a few counts. This chain joins TRBV7-3 and TRBJ2-7; 10 nucleotides align to TRBD1. In germline, CDR1 is SGHTA, CDR2 FQGTGA. This CDR3 region has 16 residues. The ends lost 1 base at V and 3 bases at J; junction bases unmatched: 6. CDR3 bases: TGTGCCAGCAGCTTAAGAGGGGGGACAGGGGTCTACGAGCAGTACTTC. Translation: CASSLRGGTGVYEQYF.

This sequence joins TRBV5-4 and TRBJ2-7; possible D gene TRBD2, 5 bases. This CDR3 contains 13 residues. Between the trimmed V and J ends, which lost 0 bases and 7 bases, there was a span of 11 bases. Germline V gene data show CDR1 as SGHNT and CDR2 as YYREEE (reference sequence). Written as DNA, the CDR3 is TGTGCCAGCAGCTTGGTGGATGAGGGAGAGCAGTACTTC. Amino acid sequence: CASSLVDEGEQYF.

This clonotype was seen repeatedly, ten times or more. The rearrangement uses TRBV5-1 and TRBJ1-2, with D unresolved. The germline gives CDR1 SGHRS, CDR2 YFSETQ. The CDR3 spans 14 residues. The ends were cut back, 1 base at V and 4 bases at J, with 11 bases in the middle. The CDR3 DNA reads TGCGCCAGCAGCTTGACACCCGGCGGCTATGGCTACACCTTC. It specifies CASSLTPGGYGYTF.

The chain is built from TRBV15 and TRBJ1-6, with D uncertain. CDR1 and CDR2 (germline): LNHNV, YYDKDF (reference sequence). The CDR3 sequence is 16 residues long. Trimming removed 0 bases at V and 6 bases at J, with 12 bases between. The CDR3: CATSRDRWQANSPLHF. The CDR3 nucleotides are TGTGCCACCAGCAGAGATCGTTGGCAGGCTAATTCACCCCTCCACTTT. Combining the CDR3 with reference TRBV15 and TRBJ1-6 gives the whole variable domain DAMVIQNPRYQVTQFGKPVTLSCSQTLNHNVMYWYQQKSSQAPKLLFHYYDKDFNNEADTPDNFQSRRPNTSFCFLDIRSPGLGDTAMYLCATSRDRWQANSPLHFGNGTRLTVT.

This clonotype was recorded many times. This chain links TRBV4-1 with TRBJ2-5, with D perhaps TRBD1 or TRBD2 (5 bases each). Per the germline V gene, CDR1 is MGHRA and CDR2 is YSYEKL. V was cut by 2 bases and J by 0 bases, with 13 bases left in between. The CDR3 consists of 16 residues. The DNA for the CDR3 is TGCGCCAGCAGCCAACCGGGACGCAACCACCAAGAGACCCAGTACTTC. Translating gives CASSQPGRNHQETQYF.